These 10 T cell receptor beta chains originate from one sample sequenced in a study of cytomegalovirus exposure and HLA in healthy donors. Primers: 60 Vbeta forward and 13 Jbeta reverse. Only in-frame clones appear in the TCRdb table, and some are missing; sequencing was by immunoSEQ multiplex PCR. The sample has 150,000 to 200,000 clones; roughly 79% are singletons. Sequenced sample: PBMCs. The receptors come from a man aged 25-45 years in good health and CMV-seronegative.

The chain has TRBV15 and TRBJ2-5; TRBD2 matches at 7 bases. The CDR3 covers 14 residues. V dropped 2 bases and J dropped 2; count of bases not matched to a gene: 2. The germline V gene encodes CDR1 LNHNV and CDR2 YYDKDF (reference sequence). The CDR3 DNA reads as TGTGCCACCAGCAGAAGGGACTATCAAGAGACCCAGTACTTC. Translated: CATSRRDYQETQYF.

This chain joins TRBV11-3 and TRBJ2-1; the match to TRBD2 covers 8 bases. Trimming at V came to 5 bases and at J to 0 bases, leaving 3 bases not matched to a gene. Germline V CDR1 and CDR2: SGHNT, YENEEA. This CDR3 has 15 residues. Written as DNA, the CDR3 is TGTGCCAGCAGCCCGACTAGCGCCTCCTACAATGAGCAGTTCTTC. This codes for CASSPTSASYNEQFF.

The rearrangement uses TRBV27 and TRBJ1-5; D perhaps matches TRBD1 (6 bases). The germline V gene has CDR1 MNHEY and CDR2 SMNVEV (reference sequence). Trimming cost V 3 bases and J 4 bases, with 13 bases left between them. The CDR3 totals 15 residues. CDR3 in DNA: TGTGCCAGCAGTTTCCAGACAGGAGTAAATCAGCCCCAGCATTTT. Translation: CASSFQTGVNQPQHF.

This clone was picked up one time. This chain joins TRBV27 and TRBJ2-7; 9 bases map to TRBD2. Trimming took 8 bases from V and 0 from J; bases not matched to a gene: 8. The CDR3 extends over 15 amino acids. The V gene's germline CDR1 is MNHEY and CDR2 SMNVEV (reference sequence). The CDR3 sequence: CASGGVREGSYEQYF. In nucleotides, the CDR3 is TGTGCCAGCGGCGGAGTGCGGGAGGGCTCCTACGAGCAGTACTTC.

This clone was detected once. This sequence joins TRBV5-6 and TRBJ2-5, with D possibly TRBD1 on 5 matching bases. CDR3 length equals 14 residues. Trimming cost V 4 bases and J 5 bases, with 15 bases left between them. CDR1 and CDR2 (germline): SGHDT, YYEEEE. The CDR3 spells CASSESDTWETQYF. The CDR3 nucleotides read TGTGCCAGCAGCGAATCGGACACTTGGGAGACCCAGTACTTC.

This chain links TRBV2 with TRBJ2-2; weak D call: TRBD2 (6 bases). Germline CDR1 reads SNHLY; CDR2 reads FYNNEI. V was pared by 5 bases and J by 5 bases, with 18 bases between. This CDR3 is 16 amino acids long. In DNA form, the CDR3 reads TGTGCCAGCAGTTTTGACGCGGGACTCCAAACCGGGGAGCTGTTTTTT. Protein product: CASSFDAGLQTGELFF.

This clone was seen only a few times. CDR3 loop: CASSLADEQFF. CDR3 coding DNA: TGCGCCAGCAGCTTGGCAGATGAGCAGTTCTTC. This chain links TRBV5-1 with TRBJ2-1; D unresolved. The CDR3 has 11 amino acids. The V and J ends lost 0 bases and 8 bases respectively, with 3 bases between them. Germline V CDR1 and CDR2: SGHRS, YFSETQ.

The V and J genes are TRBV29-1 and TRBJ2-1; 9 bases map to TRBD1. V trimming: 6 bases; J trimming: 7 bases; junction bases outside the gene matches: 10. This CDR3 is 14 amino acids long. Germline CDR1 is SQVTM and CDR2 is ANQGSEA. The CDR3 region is CSVVGQGPGNEQFF. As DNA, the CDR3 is TGCAGCGTGGTGGGACAGGGCCCAGGAAATGAGCAGTTCTTC.

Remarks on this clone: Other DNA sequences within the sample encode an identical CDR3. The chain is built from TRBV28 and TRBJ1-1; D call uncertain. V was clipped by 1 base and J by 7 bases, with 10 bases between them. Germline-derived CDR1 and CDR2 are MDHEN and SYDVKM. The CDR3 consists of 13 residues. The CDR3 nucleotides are TGTGCCAGCAGTTTATTATCCCGGGGTGAAGCTTTCTTT. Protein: CASSLLSRGEAFF.

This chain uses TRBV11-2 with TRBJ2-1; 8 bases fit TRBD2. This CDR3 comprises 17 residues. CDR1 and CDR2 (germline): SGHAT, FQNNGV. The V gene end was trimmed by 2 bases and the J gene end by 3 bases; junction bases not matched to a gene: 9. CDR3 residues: CASSLTLRSGSYNEQFF. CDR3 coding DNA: TGTGCCAGCAGCTTAACGTTGCGGAGCGGGAGCTACAATGAGCAGTTCTTC.